Shown below are 16 T cell receptor beta chains from a single sample sequenced in a study of regulatory T cells in long-lasting Graves disease. As to time point: newly diagnosed GD, antithyroid drugs for less than 3 months. The TCR library used RNA extracted from PBMCs. The TCR beta library used iRepertoire HTBI primers with Arm-PCR amplification of CDR3. TCRdb recomputed calls from the multiplex PCR reads with MiXCR, one row per CDR3 protein. Seen here are 540,000 or so distinct CDR3 sequences, roughly 14% observed once, and the top ten hold 8.5% to 10%. These data were likewise used in another study, on T cells in Graves' hyperthyroidism and ophthalmopathy.

The source material was peripheral blood mononuclear cells (PBMCs), sampled at new diagnosis, from a patient treated with antithyroid drugs. All receptors derive from a man aged 25 to 40 with Graves disease.

Only a few counts were recorded for this clonotype. This chain joins TRBV18 and TRBJ1-5, with D unresolved. The CDR3 covers 16 residues. Trimming removed 3 bases from V and 3 bases from J, with 15 bases in between. The germline gives CDR1 KGHSH, CDR2 LQKENI. As DNA, the CDR3 is TGTGCCAGCTCACCCGCCCTCCCGCAGCCCAATCAGCCCCAGCATTTT. It specifies CASSPALPQPNQPQHF.

The sample holds many counts of this clonotype. The V call is TRBV11-1, the J call TRBJ2-5; 8 nucleotides align to TRBD1. Germline V lookup: CDR1 SGHAT, CDR2 FQDESV (reference sequence). Trimming at V came to 7 bases and at J to 5 bases, leaving 6 bases not matched to a gene. There are 13 residues in the CDR3. The CDR3 loop reads CASTDRDRETQYF. CDR3 bases: TGTGCCAGCACCGACCGGGACAGGGAGACCCAGTACTTC.

This clonotype was counted only a few times. V is TRBV20-1 and J is TRBJ2-5, with D unresolved. Germline V gene lookup returns CDR1 DFQATT and CDR2 SNEGSKA (reference sequence). V was trimmed by 0 bases and J by 4 bases, leaving 15 bases between them. The CDR3 extends over 15 amino acids. The CDR3 bases are TGCAGTGCTAGAGATCCCTCCTTGAGGCCAGAGACCCAGTACTTC. As protein: CSARDPSLRPETQYF.

This clonotype was observed a handful of times. V is TRBV19 and J is TRBJ2-3; D unresolved. Germline V gene lookup returns CDR1 LNHDA and CDR2 SQIVND (reference sequence). V lost 3 bases and J lost 3, with 7 bases in between. CDR3 length: 13 residues. CDR3 bases: TGTGCCAGTAGTATGGCGGTTACAGATACGCAGTATTTT. Encoded protein: CASSMAVTDTQYF.

In this sample, this clonotype turned up many times. The chain links TRBV20-1 to TRBJ2-3; the match to TRBD2 covers 11 bases. Per germline, CDR1 DFQATT and CDR2 SNEGSKA (reference sequence). The CDR3 contains 16 residues. Trimming took 1 base from V and 0 from J; bases not matched to a gene: 3. As DNA, the CDR3 is TGCAGTGCTAGAGGAGGGACTAGCGGAAGCACAGATACGCAGTATTTT. It specifies CSARGGTSGSTDTQYF.

This clonotype was detected a few times. A read error may produce the germline difference seen at one junction end. The chain joins TRBV7-2 to TRBJ2-1; TRBD1 is a possible D gene (6 bases). CDR3 size: 14 residues. Germline assignment: CDR1 SGHTA and CDR2 FQGNSA. Here the CDR3 DNA reads TGTGCCAGCAGCTCCTACAGGGATTCCAATGAGCAGTCCTTC. Translated, it gives CASSSYRDSNEQSF.

The sample holds many counts of this clonotype. The chain is built from TRBV12-5 and TRBJ1-5, with 8 nucleotides matching TRBD1. The CDR3 sequence is 16 residues long. Germline-derived CDR1 and CDR2 are LGHNT and FRNRAP. V dropped 4 bases and J dropped 6; count of bases not matched to a gene: 11. CDR3 bases: TGTGCTAGTGGTTCGTCCAGGGGGCGACTAGGTCAGCCCCAGCATTTT. Amino acids: CASGSSRGRLGQPQHF. Based on the CDR3 plus reference TRBV12-5 and TRBJ1-5, the full variable domain is DARVTQTPRHKVTEMGQEVTMRCQPILGHNTVFWYRQTMMQGLELLAYFRNRAPLDDSGMPKDRFSAEMPDATLATLKIQPSEPRDSAVYFCASGSSRGRLGQPQHFGDGTRLSIL.

The table lists this clonotype with many counts. The chain joins TRBV7-8 to TRBJ2-2, with D hard to call. The germline gives CDR1 SGHVS, CDR2 FQNEAQ. This CDR3 is 13 amino acids long. The V end was cut by 5 bases, the J end by 6 bases, with 10 bases between. The CDR3: CASSLGPPGELFF. The CDR3 DNA reads as TGTGCCAGCAGCCTCGGACCACCCGGGGAGCTGTTTTTT. Using reference TRBV7-8 and TRBJ2-2 for the parts outside the CDR3, the full variable domain is GAGVSQSPRYKVAKRGQDVALRCDPISGHVSLFWYQQALGQGPEFLTYFQNEAQLDKSGLPSDRFFAERPEGSVSTLKIQRTQQEDSAVYLCASSLGPPGELFFGEGSRLTVL.

This rearrangement joins TRBV5-6 to TRBJ2-3; D gene unclear. CDR1 and CDR2 from the germline V gene are SGHDT and YYEEEE. The CDR3 length is 12 residues. V was pared by 1 base and J by 6 bases, with 6 bases between. The chain's CDR3 is CASSLFSDTQYF. The CDR3 region has the DNA TGTGCCAGCAGCTTGTTTTCGGATACGCAGTATTTT.

This clonotype was counted only a few times. The chain uses TRBV5-1 and TRBJ2-5, with 7 bases lining up with TRBD1. CDR3 length: 14 amino acids. The junction had 9 bases not matched to a gene; V was cut back by 3 bases and J by 7 bases. Germline assignment: CDR1 SGHRS and CDR2 YFSETQ. The CDR3 DNA sequence: TGCGCCAGCAGCTCAGAAGACAGGGTGGGGACCCAGTACTTC. This codes for CASSSEDRVGTQYF.

This clonotype was counted ten times or more. The chain is built from TRBV27 and TRBJ2-7, with D possibly being TRBD2 (5 bases). Trimming removed 4 bases at V and 4 bases at J, with 23 bases between. CDR1 MNHEY and CDR2 SMNVEV come from the germline V gene (reference sequence). This CDR3 region has 17 residues. CDR3 loop: CASSSSAREGSGYEQYF. CDR3 in DNA: TGTGCCAGCAGTTCCAGTGCGCGTGAAGGGAGTGGGTACGAGCAGTACTTC.

As for this clonotype: A read error is possible here, since a much larger clone lies one base away. The rearrangement joins TRBV6-2 or TRBV6-3 to TRBJ2-7, with 10 positions matching TRBD1. CDR3 size: 14 residues. Per the germline V gene, CDR1 is MNHEY and CDR2 is SVGEGT. J lost 3 bases, V lost 6 bases, and 5 bases had no gene match. The CDR3 nucleotides are TGTGCCAGCAGACCCCGGACAGGGGGCTACGAGCAGTACTTC. Protein product: CASRPRTGGYEQYF.

This clonotype was counted only a few times. This chain uses TRBV20-1 with TRBJ1-2, with 8 bases that match TRBD1. This CDR3 region has 13 residues. Germline-derived CDR1 and CDR2 are DFQATT and SNEGSKA (reference sequence). The chain's CDR3 is CRAGDRTNYGYTF. The CDR3 DNA follows: TGCAGGGCCGGGGACAGGACTAACTATGGCTACACCTTC.

This clonotype was seen many times. The chain has TRBV27 and TRBJ2-7, with a weak D call TRBD1 (5 bases). From germline, CDR1 is MNHEY and CDR2 SMNVEV (reference sequence). The V gene lost 2 bases and the J gene lost 2 bases, with 10 bases spanning the gap. The CDR3 spans 14 residues. CDR3 sequence: CASSLQGPTYEQYF. The DNA for the CDR3 is TGTGCCAGCAGTTTACAGGGCCCCACCTACGAGCAGTACTTC.

The chain couples TRBV20-1 to TRBJ1-4, with D uncertain. Germline V gene lookup returns CDR1 DFQATT and CDR2 SNEGSKA (reference sequence). This CDR3 contains 13 residues. V lost 3 bases to trimming and J lost 4 bases, with 9 bases between them. As DNA, the CDR3 is TGCAGTGCTAGCGGACGTCTTAATGAAAAACTGTTTTTT. Translated: CSASGRLNEKLFF.

This clonotype showed up many times. The chain is built from TRBV6-1 and TRBJ2-2, with TRBD2 matching 7 bases. J gave up 1 base and V 6 bases, and 11 bases lay outside the gene matches. CDR3 length: 17 residues. The germline V gene encodes CDR1 MNHNS and CDR2 SASEGT. The CDR3 region has the DNA TGTGCCAGCAGCCCGCCCCAAGCGGGAATGAACACCGGGGAGCTGTTTTTT. It translates to CASSPPQAGMNTGELFF.